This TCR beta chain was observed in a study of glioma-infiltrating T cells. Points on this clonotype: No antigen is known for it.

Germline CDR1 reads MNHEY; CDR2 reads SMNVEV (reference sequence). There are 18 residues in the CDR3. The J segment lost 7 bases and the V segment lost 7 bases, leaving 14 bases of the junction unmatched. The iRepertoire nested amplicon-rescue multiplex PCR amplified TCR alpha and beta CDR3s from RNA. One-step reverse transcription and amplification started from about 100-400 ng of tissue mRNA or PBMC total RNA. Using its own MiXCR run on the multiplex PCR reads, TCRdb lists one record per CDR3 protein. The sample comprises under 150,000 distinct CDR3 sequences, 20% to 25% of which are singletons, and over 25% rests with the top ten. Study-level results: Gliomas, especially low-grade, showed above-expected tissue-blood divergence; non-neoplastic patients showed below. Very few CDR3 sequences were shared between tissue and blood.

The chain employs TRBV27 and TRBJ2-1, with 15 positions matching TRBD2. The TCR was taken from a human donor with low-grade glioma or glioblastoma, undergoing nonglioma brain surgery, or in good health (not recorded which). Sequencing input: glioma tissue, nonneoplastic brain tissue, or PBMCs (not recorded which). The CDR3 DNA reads TGTGCCAGCATCCCGATAGGACTAGCGGGGGGGCCGGGAAATGAGCAGTTCTTC. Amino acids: CASIPIGLAGGPGNEQFF.